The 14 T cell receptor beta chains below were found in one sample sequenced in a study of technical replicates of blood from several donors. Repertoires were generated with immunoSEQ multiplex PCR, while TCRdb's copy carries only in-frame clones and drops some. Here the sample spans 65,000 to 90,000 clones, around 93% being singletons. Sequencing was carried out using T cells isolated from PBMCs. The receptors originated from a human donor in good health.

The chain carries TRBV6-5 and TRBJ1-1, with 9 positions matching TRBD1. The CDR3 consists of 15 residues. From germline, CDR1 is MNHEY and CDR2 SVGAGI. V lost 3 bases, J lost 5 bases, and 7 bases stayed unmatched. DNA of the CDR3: TGTGCCAGCAGTTATTCGTTACAGGGGGCAACTGAAGCTTTCTTT. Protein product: CASSYSLQGATEAFF.

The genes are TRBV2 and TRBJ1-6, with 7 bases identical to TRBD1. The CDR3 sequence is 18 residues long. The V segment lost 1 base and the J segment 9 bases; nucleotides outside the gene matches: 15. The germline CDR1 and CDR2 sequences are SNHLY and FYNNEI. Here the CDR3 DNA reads TGTGCCAGCAGTGAAGTAGGACCCGACAGGGTGTTAAGTTCACCCCTCCACTTT. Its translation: CASSEVGPDRVLSSPLHF.

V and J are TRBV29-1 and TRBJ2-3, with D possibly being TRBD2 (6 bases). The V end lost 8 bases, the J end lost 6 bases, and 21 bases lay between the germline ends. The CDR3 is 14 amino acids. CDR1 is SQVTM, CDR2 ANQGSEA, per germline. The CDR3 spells CSSQVGRGSDTQYF. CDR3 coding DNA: TGCAGCTCCCAGGTAGGGCGGGGCTCCGATACGCAGTATTTT.

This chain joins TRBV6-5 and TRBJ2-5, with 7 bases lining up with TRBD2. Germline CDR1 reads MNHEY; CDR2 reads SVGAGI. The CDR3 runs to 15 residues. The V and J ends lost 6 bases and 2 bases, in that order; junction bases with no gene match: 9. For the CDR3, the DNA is TGTGCCAGCAGCCCCTTTGGCGGGGGACAAGAGACCCAGTACTTC. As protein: CASSPFGGGQETQYF.

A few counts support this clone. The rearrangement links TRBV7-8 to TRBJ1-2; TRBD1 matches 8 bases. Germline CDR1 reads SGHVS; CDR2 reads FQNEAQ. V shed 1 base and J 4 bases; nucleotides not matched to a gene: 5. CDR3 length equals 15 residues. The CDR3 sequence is CASSLVTGGSYGYTF. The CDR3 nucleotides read TGTGCCAGCAGCTTAGTAACAGGGGGTTCCTATGGCTACACCTTC.

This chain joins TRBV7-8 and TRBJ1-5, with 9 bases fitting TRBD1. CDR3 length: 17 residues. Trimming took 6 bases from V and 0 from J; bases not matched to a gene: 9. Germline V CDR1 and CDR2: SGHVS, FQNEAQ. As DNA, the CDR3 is TGTGCCAGCAGTACATACAGGACAGGGGCTAGCAATCAGCCCCAGCATTTT. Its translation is CASSTYRTGASNQPQHF.

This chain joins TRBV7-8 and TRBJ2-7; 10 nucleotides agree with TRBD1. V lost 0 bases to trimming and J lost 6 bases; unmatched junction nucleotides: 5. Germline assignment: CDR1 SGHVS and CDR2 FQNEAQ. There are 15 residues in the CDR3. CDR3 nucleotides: TGTGCCAGCAGCTTAGCGGCCGGGACAGGGGCCGAGCAGTACTTC. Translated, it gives CASSLAAGTGAEQYF.

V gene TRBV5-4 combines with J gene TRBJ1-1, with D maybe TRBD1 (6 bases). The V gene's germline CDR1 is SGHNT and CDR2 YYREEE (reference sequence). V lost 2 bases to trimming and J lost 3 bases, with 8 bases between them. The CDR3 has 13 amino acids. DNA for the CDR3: TGTGCCAGCAGCTTCGGACAGTACACTGAAGCTTTCTTT. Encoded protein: CASSFGQYTEAFF.

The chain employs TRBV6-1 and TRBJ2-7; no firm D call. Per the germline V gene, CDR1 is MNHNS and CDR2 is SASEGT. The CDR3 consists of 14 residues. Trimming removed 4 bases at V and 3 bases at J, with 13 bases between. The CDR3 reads CASSGLGGSYEQYF. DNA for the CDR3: TGTGCCAGCAGTGGCCTAGGCGGAAGCTACGAGCAGTACTTC.

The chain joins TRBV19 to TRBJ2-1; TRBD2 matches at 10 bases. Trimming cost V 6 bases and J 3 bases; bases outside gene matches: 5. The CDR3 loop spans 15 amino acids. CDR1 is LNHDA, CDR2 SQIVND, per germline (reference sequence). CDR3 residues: CASRLAGVVYNEQFF. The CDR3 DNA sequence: TGTGCCAGTAGGCTAGCGGGAGTTGTCTACAATGAGCAGTTCTTC. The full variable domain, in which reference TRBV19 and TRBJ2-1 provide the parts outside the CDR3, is DGGITQSPKYLFRKEGQNVTLSCEQNLNHDAMYWYRQDPGQGLRLIYYSQIVNDFQKGDIAEGYSVSREKKESFPLTVTSAQKNPTAFYLCASRLAGVVYNEQFFGPGTRLTVL.

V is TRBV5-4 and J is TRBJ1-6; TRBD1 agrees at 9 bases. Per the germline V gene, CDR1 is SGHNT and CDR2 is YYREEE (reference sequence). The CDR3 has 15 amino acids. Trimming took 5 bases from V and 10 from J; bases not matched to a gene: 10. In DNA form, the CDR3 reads TGTGCCAGCAGTGCGAGGACAGGGGTGAACTCACCCCTCCACTTT. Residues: CASSARTGVNSPLHF.

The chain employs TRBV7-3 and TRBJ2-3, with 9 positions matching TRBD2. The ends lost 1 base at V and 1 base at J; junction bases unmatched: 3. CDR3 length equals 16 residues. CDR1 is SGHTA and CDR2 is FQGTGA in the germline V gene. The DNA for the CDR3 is TGTGCCAGCAGCTTAAACGTAGCGGGGGGCACAGATACGCAGTATTTT. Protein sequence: CASSLNVAGGTDTQYF.

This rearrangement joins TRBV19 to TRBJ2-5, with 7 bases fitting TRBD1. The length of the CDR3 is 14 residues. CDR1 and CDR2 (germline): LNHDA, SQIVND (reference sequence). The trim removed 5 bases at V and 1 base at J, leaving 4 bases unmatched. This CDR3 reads CASSPGQVQETQYF. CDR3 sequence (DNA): TGTGCCAGTAGTCCAGGACAGGTCCAAGAGACCCAGTACTTC.

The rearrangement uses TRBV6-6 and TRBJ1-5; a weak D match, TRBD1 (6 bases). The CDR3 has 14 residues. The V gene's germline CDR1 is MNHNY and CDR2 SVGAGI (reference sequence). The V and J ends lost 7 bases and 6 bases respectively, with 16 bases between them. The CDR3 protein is CASTPGQGSQPQHF. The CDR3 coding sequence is TGTGCCAGCACCCCCGGGCAGGGGTCTCAGCCCCAGCATTTT.